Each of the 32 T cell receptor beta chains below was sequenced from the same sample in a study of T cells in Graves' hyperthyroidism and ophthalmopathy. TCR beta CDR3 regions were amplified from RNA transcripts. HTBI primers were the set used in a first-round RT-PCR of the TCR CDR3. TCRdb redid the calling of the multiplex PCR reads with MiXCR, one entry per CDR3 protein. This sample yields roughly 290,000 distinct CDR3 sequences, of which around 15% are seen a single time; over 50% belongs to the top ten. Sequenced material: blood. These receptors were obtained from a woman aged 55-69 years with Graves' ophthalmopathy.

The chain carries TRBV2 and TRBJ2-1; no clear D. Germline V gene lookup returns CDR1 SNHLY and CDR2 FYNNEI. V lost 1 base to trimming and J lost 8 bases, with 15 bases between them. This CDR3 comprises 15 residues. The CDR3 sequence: CASSEVRGFKDEQFF. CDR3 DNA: TGTGCCAGCAGTGAAGTTCGCGGCTTTAAAGATGAGCAGTTCTTC.

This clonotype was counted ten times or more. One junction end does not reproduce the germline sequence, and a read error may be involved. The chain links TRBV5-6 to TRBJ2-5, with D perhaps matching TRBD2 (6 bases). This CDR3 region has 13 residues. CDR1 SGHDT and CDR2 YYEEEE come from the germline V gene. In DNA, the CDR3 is TGTGCCAGCAGTTTGGCGGGGATGGAGACCCAGTACTTC. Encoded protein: CASSLAGMETQYF.

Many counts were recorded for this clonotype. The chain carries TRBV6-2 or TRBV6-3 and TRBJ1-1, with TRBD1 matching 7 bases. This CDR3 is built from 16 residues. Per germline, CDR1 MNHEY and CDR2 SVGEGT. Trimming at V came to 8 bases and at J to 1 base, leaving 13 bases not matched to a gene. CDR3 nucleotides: TGTGCCAGCCACACCCAAAGGGGACAGAGGAACACTGAAGCTTTCTTT. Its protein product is CASHTQRGQRNTEAFF.

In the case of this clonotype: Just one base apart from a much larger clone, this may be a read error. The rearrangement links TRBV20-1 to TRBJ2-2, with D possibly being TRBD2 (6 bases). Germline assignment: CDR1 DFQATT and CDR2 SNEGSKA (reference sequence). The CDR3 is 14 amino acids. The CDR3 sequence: CSAASELNTGELSF. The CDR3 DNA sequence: TGCAGTGCTGCTAGCGAATTGAACACCGGGGAGCTGTCTTTT.

CDR3 sequence (DNA): TGTGCCAGCAGCCAAGGATTTCAGGGGCAGGGATACGAGCAGTACTTC. It yields the protein CASSQGFQGQGYEQYF. J is TRBJ2-7 and V is TRBV4-2; D might be TRBD1 (6 bases). Looked up from germline, CDR1 is LGHNA and CDR2 is YNFKEQ. This CDR3 spans 16 amino acids. Trimming stripped 1 base from V and 4 bases from J, with 17 bases between.

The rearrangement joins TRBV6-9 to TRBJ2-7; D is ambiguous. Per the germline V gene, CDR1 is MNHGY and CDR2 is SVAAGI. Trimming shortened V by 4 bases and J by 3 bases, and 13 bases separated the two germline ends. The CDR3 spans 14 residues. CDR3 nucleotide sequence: TGTGCCAGCAGTTCACCCCGTCAAATCTACGAGCAGTACTTC. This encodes CASSSPRQIYEQYF.

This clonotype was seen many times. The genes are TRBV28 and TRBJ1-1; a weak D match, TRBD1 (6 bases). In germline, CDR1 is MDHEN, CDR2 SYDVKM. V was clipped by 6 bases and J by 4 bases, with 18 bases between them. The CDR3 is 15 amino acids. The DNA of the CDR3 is TGTGCCAGCAGCTTACCTATAAGGGGGGCCACTGAAGCTTTCTTT. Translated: CASSLPIRGATEAFF.

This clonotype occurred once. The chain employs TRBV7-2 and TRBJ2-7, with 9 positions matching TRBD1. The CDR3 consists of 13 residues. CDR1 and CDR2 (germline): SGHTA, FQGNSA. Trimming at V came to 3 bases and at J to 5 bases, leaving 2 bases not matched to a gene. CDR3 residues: CASSFRDRDEQYF. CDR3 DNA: TGTGCCAGCAGCTTCAGGGACAGGGACGAGCAGTACTTC.

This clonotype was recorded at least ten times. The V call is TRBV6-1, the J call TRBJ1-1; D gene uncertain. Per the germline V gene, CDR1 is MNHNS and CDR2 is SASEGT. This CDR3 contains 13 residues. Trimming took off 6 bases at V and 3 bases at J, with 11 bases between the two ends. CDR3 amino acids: CASRISLDTEAFF. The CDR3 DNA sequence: TGTGCCAGCAGGATTAGTTTGGACACTGAAGCTTTCTTT.

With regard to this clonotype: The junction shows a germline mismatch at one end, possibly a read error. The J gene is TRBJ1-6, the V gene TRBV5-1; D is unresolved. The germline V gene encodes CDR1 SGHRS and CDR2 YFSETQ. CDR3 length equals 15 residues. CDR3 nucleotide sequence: TGTGCCAGCAGCGTAGGGTTCGGAGAAAATTCACCCCTCCACTTT. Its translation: CASSVGFGENSPLHF.

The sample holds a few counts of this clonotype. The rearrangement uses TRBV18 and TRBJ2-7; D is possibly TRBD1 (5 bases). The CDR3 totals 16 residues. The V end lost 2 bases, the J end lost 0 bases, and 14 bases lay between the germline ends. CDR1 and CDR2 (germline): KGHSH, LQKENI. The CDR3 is CASSPKGYRSSYEQYF. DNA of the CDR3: TGTGCCAGCTCACCAAAAGGGTACAGGAGCTCCTACGAGCAGTACTTC.

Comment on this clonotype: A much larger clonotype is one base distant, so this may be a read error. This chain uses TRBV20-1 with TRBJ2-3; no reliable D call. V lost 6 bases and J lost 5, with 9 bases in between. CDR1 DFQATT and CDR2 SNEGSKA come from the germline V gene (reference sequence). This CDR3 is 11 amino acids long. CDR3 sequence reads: CSADRGDTQYF. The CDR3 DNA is TGCAGTGCCGATCGAGGAGATACGCAGTATTTT.

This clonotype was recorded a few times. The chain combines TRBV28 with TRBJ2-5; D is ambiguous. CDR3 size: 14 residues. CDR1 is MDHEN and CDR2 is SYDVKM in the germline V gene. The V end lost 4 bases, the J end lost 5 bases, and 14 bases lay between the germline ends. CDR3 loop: CASSYTVTGETQYF. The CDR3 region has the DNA TGTGCCAGCAGTTACACCGTCACCGGGGAGACCCAGTACTTC.

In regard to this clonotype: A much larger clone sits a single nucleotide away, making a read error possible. The CDR3 region is CASSWGDVRSSLHF. CDR3 bases: TGTGCCAGCAGCTGGGGGGACGTCCGGTCATCCCTCCACTTT. The chain is built from TRBV2 and TRBJ1-6; D possibly corresponds to TRBD1 (5 bases). Per germline, CDR1 SNHLY and CDR2 FYNNEI. V lost 6 bases and J lost 14, with 20 bases in between. This CDR3 has 14 amino acids. Supplemented by reference TRBV2 and TRBJ1-6, the full variable domain reads EPEVTQTPSHQVTQMGQEVILRCVPISNHLYFYWYRQILGQKVEFLVSFYNNEISEKSEIFDDQFSVERPDGSNFTLKIRSTKLEDSAMYFCASSWGDVRSSLHFGNGTRLTVT.

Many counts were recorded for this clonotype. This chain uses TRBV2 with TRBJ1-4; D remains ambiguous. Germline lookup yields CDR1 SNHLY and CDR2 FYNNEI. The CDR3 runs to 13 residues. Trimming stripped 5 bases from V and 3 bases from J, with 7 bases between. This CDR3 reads CASSRSPNEKLFF. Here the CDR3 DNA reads TGTGCCAGCAGTCGTAGTCCTAATGAAAAACTGTTTTTT.

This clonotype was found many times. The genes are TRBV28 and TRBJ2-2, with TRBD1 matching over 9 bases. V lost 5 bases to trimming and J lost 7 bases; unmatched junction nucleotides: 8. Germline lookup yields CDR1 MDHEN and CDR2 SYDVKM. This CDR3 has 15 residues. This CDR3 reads CASSIRDRVSGELFF. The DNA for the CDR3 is TGTGCCAGCAGTATCCGGGACAGGGTTAGCGGGGAGCTGTTTTTT.

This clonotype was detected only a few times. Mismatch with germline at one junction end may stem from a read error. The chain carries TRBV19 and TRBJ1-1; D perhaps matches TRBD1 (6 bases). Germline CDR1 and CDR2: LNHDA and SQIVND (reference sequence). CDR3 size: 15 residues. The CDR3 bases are TGTGCCTCTACCCGAGGGGGAGGGGTGAAAACTGAAGCTTTCTTT. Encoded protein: CASTRGGGVKTEAFF.

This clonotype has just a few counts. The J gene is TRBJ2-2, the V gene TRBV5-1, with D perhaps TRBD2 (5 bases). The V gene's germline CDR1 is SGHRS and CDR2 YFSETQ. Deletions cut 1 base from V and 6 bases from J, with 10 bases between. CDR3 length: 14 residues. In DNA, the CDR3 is TGCGCCAGCAGCTTGTTGGCGGGCCCCGGGGAGCTGTTTTTT. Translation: CASSLLAGPGELFF.

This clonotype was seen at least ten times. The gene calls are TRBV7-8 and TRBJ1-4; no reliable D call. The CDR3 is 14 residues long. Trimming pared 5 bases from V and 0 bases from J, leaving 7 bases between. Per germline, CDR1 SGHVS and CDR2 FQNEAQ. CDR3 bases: TGTGCCAGCAGCCTCAGATCAACTAATGAAAAACTGTTTTTT. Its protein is CASSLRSTNEKLFF. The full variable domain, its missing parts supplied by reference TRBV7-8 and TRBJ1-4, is GAGVSQSPRYKVAKRGQDVALRCDPISGHVSLFWYQQALGQGPEFLTYFQNEAQLDKSGLPSDRFFAERPEGSVSTLKIQRTQQEDSAVYLCASSLRSTNEKLFFGSGTQLSVL.

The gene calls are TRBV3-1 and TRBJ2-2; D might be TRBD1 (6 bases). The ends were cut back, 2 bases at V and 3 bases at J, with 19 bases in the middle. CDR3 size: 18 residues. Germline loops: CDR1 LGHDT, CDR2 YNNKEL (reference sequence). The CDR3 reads CASSQLLRGQGYTGELFF. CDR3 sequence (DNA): TGTGCCAGCAGCCAACTCCTTAGAGGGCAGGGGTACACCGGGGAGCTGTTTTTT.

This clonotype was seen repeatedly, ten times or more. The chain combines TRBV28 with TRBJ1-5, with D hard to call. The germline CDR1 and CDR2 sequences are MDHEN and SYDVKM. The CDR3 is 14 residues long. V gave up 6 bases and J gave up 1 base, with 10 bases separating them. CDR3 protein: CASSPTSSNQPQHF. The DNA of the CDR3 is TGTGCCAGCAGCCCAACATCGAGCAATCAGCCCCAGCATTTT.

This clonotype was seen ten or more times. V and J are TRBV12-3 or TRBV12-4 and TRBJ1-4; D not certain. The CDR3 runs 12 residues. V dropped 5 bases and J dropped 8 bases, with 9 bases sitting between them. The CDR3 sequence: CASSPSREKLFF. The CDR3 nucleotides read TGTGCCAGCAGTCCGAGCAGGGAAAAACTGTTTTTT.

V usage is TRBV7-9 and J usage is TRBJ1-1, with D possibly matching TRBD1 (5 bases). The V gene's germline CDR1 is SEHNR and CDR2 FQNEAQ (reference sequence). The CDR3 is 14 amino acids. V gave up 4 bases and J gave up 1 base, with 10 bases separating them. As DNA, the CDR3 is TGTGCCAGCAGCTCGATTACAGGGAACACTGAAGCTTTCTTT. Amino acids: CASSSITGNTEAFF.

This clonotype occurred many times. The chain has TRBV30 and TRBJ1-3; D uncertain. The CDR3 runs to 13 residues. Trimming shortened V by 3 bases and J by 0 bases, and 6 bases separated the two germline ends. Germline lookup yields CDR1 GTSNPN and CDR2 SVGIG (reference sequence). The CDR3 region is CAWRQSSGNTIYF. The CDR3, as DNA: TGTGCCTGGAGGCAGAGCTCTGGAAACACCATATATTTT.

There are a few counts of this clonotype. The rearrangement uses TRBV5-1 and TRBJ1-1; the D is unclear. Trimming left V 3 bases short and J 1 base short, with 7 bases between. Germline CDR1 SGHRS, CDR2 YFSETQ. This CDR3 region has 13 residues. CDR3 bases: TGCGCCAGCAGCTCGAAAGCGAACACTGAAGCTTTCTTT. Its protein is CASSSKANTEAFF.

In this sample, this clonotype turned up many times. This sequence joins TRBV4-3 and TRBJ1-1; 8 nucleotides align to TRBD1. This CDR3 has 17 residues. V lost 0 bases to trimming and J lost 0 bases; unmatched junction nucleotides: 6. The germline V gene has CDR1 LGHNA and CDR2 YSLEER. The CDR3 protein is CASSQEGRQGMNTEAFF. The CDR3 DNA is TGCGCCAGCAGCCAAGAAGGGCGACAGGGGATGAACACTGAAGCTTTCTTT.

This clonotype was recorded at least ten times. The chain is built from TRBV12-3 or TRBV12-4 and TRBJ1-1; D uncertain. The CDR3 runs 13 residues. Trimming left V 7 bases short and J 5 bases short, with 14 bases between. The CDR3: CASTPEGRTEAFF. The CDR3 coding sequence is TGTGCCAGCACCCCCGAAGGAAGAACTGAAGCTTTCTTT.

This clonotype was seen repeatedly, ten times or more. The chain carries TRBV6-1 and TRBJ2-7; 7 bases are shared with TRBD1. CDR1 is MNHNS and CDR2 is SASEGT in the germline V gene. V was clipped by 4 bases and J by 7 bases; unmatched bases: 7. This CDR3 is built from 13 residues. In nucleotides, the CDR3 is TGTGCCAGCAGTGTTACAGGGGACGGGGAGCAGTACTTC. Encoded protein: CASSVTGDGEQYF.

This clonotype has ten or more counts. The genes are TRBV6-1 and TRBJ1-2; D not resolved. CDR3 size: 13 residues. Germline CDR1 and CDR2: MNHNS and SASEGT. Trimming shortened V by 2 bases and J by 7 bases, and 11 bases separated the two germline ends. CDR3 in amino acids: CASSESSLAGYTF. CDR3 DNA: TGTGCCAGCAGTGAAAGCAGCTTAGCTGGCTACACCTTC.

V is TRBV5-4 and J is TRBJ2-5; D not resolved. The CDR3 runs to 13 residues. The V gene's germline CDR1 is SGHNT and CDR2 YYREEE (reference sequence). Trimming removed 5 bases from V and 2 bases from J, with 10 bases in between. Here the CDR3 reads CASRRQTQETQYF. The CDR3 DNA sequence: TGTGCCAGCAGACGGCAGACACAAGAGACCCAGTACTTC.

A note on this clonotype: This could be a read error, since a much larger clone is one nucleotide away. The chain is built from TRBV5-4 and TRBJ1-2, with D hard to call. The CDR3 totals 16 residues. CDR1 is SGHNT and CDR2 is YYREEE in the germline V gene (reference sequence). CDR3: CASSRPVYEASYGCTF. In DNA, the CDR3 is TGTGCCAGCAGCCGGCCCGTCTATGAGGCTAGCTATGGCTGCACCTTC.

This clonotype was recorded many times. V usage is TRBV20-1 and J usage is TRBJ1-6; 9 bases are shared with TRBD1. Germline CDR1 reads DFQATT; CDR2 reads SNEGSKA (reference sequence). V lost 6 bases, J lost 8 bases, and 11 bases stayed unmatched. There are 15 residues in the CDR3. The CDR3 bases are TGCAGTGCCCGGAGACCGGGACAGGGTTATTCACCCCTCCACTTT. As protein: CSARRPGQGYSPLHF.